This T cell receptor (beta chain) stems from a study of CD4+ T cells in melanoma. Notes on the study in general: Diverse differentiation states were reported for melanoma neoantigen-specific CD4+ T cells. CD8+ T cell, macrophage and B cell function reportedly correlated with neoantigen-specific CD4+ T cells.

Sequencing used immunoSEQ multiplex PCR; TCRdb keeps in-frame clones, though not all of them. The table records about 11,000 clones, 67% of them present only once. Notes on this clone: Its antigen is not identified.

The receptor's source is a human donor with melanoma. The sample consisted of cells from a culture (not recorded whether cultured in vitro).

CDR3: CASSYRETQPQHF. The CDR3 nucleotides read TGTGCCAGCAGTTACAGGGAGACTCAGCCCCAGCATTTT. The chain employs TRBV6-5 and TRBJ1-5; D not resolved. Germline loops: CDR1 MNHEY, CDR2 SVGAGI. V dropped 2 bases and J dropped 6 bases, with 8 bases sitting between them. There are 13 residues in the CDR3.